This record looks at one T cell receptor (beta chain) sequence and its context. This sample stems from a study of blood T cell repertoires in COVID-19. Study summary: Sites in the United States, Italy and Spain provided acute and convalescent COVID-19 samples.

Generated by immunoSEQ multiplex PCR, the TCRdb table keeps only in-frame clones and is missing some. The sample records under 350,000 clones, roughly 85% being singletons. CDR1 MNHEY and CDR2 SMNVEV come from the germline V gene (reference sequence). The CDR3 covers 11 residues. V was shortened by 8 bases and J by 8 bases, with 10 bases between the two germline ends. The source is a woman aged 40 to 50 with acute COVID-19. The rearrangement joins TRBV27 to TRBJ1-5, with D tentatively TRBD1 (5 bases). Sequencing was carried out using PBMCs or T cells enriched from blood (not recorded which). For the CDR3, the DNA is TGTGCCAGCGGGGCATTCGAGCCCCAGCATTTT. It is translated as CASGAFEPQHF.